Sequencing of this T cell receptor (beta chain) was carried out in a study of cytomegalovirus exposure and HLA in healthy donors. Across the whole study: Of fewer than 450 genotyped donors, about 81% clustered with self-reported Caucasian donors.

Both 60 Vbeta primers and 13 Jbeta primers went into the PCR. Sequenced by immunoSEQ multiplex PCR; TCRdb stores in-frame clones only, minus some. The data contain around 110,000 clones, 75% to 90% of them seen just once; the ten biggest clones take up about 2%. This clone was counted between two and nine times. CDR3 length: 16 amino acids. V was cut by 6 bases and J by 6 bases, with 21 bases left in between. From germline, CDR1 is MDHEN and CDR2 SYDVKM. The sample comprised PBMCs. The sequence was obtained from a man aged 25 to 45 in good health and CMV-seronegative. The chain carries TRBV28 and TRBJ2-4; TRBD2 is a possible D gene (5 bases). The CDR3 loop is CASSPPPGSEGNIQYF. The CDR3 coding sequence is TGTGCCAGCAGCCCTCCCCCGGGGTCTGAGGGAAACATTCAGTACTTC.